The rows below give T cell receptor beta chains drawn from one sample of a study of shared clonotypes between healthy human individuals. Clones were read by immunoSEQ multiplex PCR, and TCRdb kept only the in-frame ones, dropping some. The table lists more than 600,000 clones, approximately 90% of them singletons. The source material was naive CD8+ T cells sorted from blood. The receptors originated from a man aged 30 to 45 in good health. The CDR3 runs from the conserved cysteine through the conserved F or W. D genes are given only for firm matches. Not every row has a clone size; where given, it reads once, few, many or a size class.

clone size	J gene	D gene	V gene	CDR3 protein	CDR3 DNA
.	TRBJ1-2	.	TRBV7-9	CASSGYGYTF	TGTGCCAGCAGCGGGTATGGCTACACCTTC
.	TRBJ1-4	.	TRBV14	CASSQTGHNEKLFF	TGTGCCAGCAGCCAAACTGGGCACAATGAAAAACTGTTTTTT
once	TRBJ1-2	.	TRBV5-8	CASSMDRDNSNYGYTF	TGTGCCAGCAGCATGGACCGGGACAATAGTAACTATGGCTACACCTTC
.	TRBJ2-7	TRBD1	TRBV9	CASSAGTGELSYEQYF	TGTGCCAGCAGCGCCGGGACAGGGGAACTCTCCTACGAGCAGTACTTC
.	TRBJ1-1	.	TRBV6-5	CASSYLRSTEAFF	TGTGCCAGCAGTTACCTGAGATCCACTGAAGCTTTCTTT
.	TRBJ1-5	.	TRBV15	CATSARDSPQPQHF	TGTGCCACCAGCGCCCGGGACTCACCTCAGCCCCAGCATTTT
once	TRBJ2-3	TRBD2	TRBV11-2	CASSLGGAGVVEDTQYF	TGTGCCAGCAGCTTAGGAGGTGCGGGAGTTGTAGAAGATACGCAGTATTTT
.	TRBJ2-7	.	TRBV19	CASSDGSYEQYF	TGTGCCAGTAGTGACGGTTCCTACGAGCAGTACTTC
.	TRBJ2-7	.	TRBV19	CASSAGQFLSYEQYF	TGTGCCAGTAGCGCGGGACAATTCTTAAGCTACGAGCAGTACTTC
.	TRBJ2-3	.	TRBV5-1	CASSSNRASTDTQYF	TGCGCCAGCAGCTCAAACAGGGCCTCAACAGATACGCAGTATTTT
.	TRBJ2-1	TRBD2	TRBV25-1	CASSDPASGRADEQFF	TGTGCCAGCAGTGACCCAGCTAGCGGGAGGGCCGATGAGCAGTTCTTC
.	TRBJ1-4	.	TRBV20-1	CSARVDWGFF	TGCAGTGCTAGAGTGGACTGGGGGTTTTTT
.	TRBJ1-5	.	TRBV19	CASSIRVANQPQHF	TGTGCCAGTAGTATACGGGTAGCAAATCAGCCCCAGCATTTT
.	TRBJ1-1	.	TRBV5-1	CASSFRGGNTEAFF	TGCGCCAGCAGCTTCAGGGGAGGGAACACTGAAGCTTTCTTT
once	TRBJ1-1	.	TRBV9	CASGPTEAFF	TGTGCCAGCGGTCCGACTGAAGCTTTCTTT
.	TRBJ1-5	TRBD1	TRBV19	CASSSYRGVNQPQHF	TGTGCCAGTAGTTCGTACAGGGGGGTTAATCAGCCCCAGCATTTT
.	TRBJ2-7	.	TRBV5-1	CASSHSYEQYF	TGCGCCAGCAGCCACTCCTACGAGCAGTACTTC
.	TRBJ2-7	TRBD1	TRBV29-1	CSGMDRVGEQYF	TGCAGCGGAATGGACAGGGTAGGCGAGCAGTACTTC
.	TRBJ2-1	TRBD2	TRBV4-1	CASSQVIAGYNEQFF	TGCGCCAGCAGCCAAGTGATAGCGGGGTACAATGAGCAGTTCTTC
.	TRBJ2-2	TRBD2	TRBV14	CASSRSGRDPGELFF	TGTGCCAGCAGCCGTAGCGGGAGGGATCCCGGGGAGCTGTTTTTT
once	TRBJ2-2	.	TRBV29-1	CSVSRGTGELFF	TGCAGCGTTTCGAGGGGTACCGGGGAGCTGTTTTTT
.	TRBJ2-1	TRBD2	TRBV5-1	CASSLEAGGPYNEQFF	TGCGCCAGCAGCTTGGAAGCGGGAGGTCCCTACAATGAGCAGTTCTTC
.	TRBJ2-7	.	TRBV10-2	CASLRGREQYF	TGCGCCAGCCTTAGGGGTCGGGAGCAGTACTTC
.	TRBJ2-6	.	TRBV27	CASSSLGANVLTF	TGTGCCAGCAGTTCGTTAGGGGCCAACGTCCTGACTTTC
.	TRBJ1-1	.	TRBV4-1	CASSQGWQGQSFTEAFF	TGCGCCAGCAGCCAAGGATGGCAGGGGCAATCTTTTACTGAAGCTTTCTTT
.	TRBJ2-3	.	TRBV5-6	CASSPRDRPTDTQYF	TGTGCCAGCAGCCCCCGGGACCGGCCCACAGATACGCAGTATTTT
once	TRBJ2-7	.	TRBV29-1	CSVELAAVPEGAYEQYF	TGCAGCGTTGAGTTAGCAGCGGTTCCGGAGGGGGCCTACGAGCAGTACTTC
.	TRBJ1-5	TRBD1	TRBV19	CASSMVGGEVYQPQHF	TGTGCCAGTAGTATGGTAGGGGGCGAAGTTTATCAGCCCCAGCATTTT
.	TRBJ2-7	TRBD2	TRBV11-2	CASSRPTSGSYEQYF	TGTGCCAGCAGCCGACCGACTAGCGGGAGTTACGAGCAGTACTTC
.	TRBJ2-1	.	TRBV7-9	CASSLAQGGVEQFF	TGTGCCAGCAGCTTAGCCCAAGGTGGGGTGGAGCAGTTCTTC
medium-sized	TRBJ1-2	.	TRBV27	CASSLDSFHGYTF	TGTGCCAGCAGTTTAGACAGCTTTCATGGCTACACCTTC
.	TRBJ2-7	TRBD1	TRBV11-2	CASSFTGGDEQYF	TGTGCCAGCAGCTTCACAGGGGGTGACGAGCAGTACTTC
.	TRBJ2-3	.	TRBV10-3	CAISDPGLSTDTQYF	TGTGCCATCAGTGACCCGGGGCTCAGCACAGATACGCAGTATTTT
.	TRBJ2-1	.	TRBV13	CASSSAEVNNEQFF	TGTGCCAGCAGCTCTGCCGAGGTGAACAATGAGCAGTTCTTC
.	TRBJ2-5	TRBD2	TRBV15	CATSRDASGRETQYF	TGTGCCACCAGCAGAGATGCGAGCGGGAGAGAGACCCAGTACTTC
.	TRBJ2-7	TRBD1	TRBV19	CASSMGQGLAYEQYF	TGTGCCAGTAGTATGGGACAGGGGTTAGCCTACGAGCAGTACTTC
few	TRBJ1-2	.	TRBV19	CASSIDQGDGYTF	TGTGCCAGTAGTATAGATCAAGGGGACGGCTACACCTTC
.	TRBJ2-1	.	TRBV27	CASSSRDKQFF	TGTGCCAGCAGTTCCCGGGACAAGCAGTTCTTC
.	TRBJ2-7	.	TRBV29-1	CSVEYFGSYEQYF	TGCAGCGTTGAATATTTCGGGTCCTACGAGCAGTACTTC
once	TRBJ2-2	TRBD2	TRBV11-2	CASSLSGGSFTGELFF	TGTGCCAGCAGCTTGAGTGGCGGGAGTTTTACCGGGGAGCTGTTTTTT
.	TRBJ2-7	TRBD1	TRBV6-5	CASSYGTGGYEQYF	TGTGCCAGCAGTTACGGTACAGGGGGCTACGAGCAGTACTTC
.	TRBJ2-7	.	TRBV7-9	CASSEPGLRSYEQYF	TGTGCCAGCAGCGAACCGGGACTTCGCTCCTACGAGCAGTACTTC